The 28 T cell receptor beta chains reported below all come from one sample, sequenced in a study of T cell repertoires in cytomegalovirus infection. The antigens these receptors bind are not known. TCRdb used MiXCR to reprocess the reads, holding one entry per CDR3 protein. The sample holds roughly 990,000 distinct CDR3 sequences; 25% to 40% are singletons and the top ten take 13%. Sequencing used cultured CD8+ T cells from PBMCs, obtained from culture after CMV antigen stimulation. These receptors all stem from a human donor in good health (CMV status not recorded). Some clones in this sample may be carry-over from other donors' samples.

The J gene is TRBJ2-7, the V gene TRBV5-5; either TRBD1 or TRBD2 may supply D (6 bases each). Deletions cut 6 bases from V and 3 bases from J, with 19 bases between. The V gene's germline CDR1 is SGHKS and CDR2 YYEKEE (reference sequence). This CDR3 has 15 residues. CDR3 region: CASNLRGGPGYEQYF. For the CDR3, the DNA is TGTGCCAGCAACTTAAGAGGGGGGCCAGGCTACGAGCAGTACTTC.

V usage is TRBV4-1 and J usage is TRBJ2-1; possibly TRBD1 for D (6 bases). With 5 bases removed from V and 0 bases from J, the gap between germline ends came to 14 bases. This CDR3 is 16 amino acids long. Germline CDR1 and CDR2: MGHRA and YSYEKL. CDR3 sequence reads: CASSIPGQISYNEQFF. The CDR3 nucleotides read TGCGCCAGCAGCATCCCGGGACAAATCTCCTACAATGAGCAGTTCTTC.

The rearrangement joins TRBV19 to TRBJ2-7; 7 nucleotides line up with TRBD1. The CDR3 covers 13 residues. The germline gives CDR1 LNHDA, CDR2 SQIVND (reference sequence). Trimming cost V 5 bases and J 5 bases; bases outside gene matches: 6. CDR3 coding DNA: TGTGCCAGTAGTCCACTAACAGGGGACGAGCAGTACTTC. Translation: CASSPLTGDEQYF.

Ten or more counts support this clonotype. Written as DNA, the CDR3 is TGCGCCAGCAGCCAAGAGAGCGGGTATAGCAATCAGCCCCAGCATTTT. Amino acid sequence: CASSQESGYSNQPQHF. V and J are TRBV4-3 and TRBJ1-5; D unresolved. Trimming took 0 bases from V and 0 from J, leaving 9 bases between them. CDR1 and CDR2 (germline): LGHNA, YSLEER. The CDR3 totals 16 residues.

The chain uses TRBV27 and TRBJ1-1, with 8 bases matching TRBD1. The CDR3 has 16 amino acids. The germline V gene has CDR1 MNHEY and CDR2 SMNVEV (reference sequence). The V and J ends lost 5 bases and 1 base, in that order; junction bases with no gene match: 9. In DNA form, the CDR3 reads TGTGCCAGCAGTCCCCCCTCAGGGGGCCGGAACACTGAAGCTTTCTTT. Encoded protein: CASSPPSGGRNTEAFF.

This rearrangement joins TRBV20-1 to TRBJ1-2, with D uncertain. This CDR3 comprises 11 residues. CDR1 is DFQATT, CDR2 SNEGSKA, per germline (reference sequence). Trimming shortened V by 0 bases and J by 8 bases, and 7 bases separated the two germline ends. The CDR3 DNA is TGCAGTGCTAGAGATTTGGGGGGCTACACCTTC. It is translated as CSARDLGGYTF.

The chain employs TRBV27 and TRBJ2-2; the D is unclear. The length of the CDR3 is 17 residues. Trimming removed 5 bases from V and 0 bases from J, with 16 bases in between. Germline V gene sequence: CDR1 MNHEY, CDR2 SMNVEV (reference sequence). The CDR3 is CASSLHSWTANTGELFF. CDR3 nucleotides: TGTGCCAGCAGTCTCCACTCTTGGACGGCGAACACCGGGGAGCTGTTTTTT.

There are many counts of this clonotype. This chain uses TRBV7-8 with TRBJ2-1, with 14 bases identical to TRBD2. The germline gives CDR1 SGHVS, CDR2 FQNEAQ. The CDR3 spans 16 residues. With V trimmed by 1 base and J by 9 bases, 5 bases remained unmatched. CDR3 bases: TGTGCCAGCAGCTTAGGACCGGGACTAGCGGGGGTTGAGCAGTTCTTC. Its translation: CASSLGPGLAGVEQFF.

This clonotype was observed a few times. This chain joins TRBV14 and TRBJ2-7; D is perhaps TRBD1 (6 bases). V was pared by 1 base and J by 1 base, with 11 bases between. The CDR3 is 15 amino acids. Germline V gene lookup returns CDR1 SGHDN and CDR2 FVKESK. The chain's CDR3 is CASSQGQGHSYEQYV. The CDR3 nucleotides are TGTGCCAGCAGCCAAGGGCAGGGACATTCCTACGAGCAGTACGTC.

This clonotype has just a few counts. The V call is TRBV19, the J call TRBJ1-1; a weak D match, TRBD1 (5 bases). V lost 9 bases and J lost 7, with 15 bases in between. This CDR3 is built from 12 residues. Germline CDR1 is LNHDA and CDR2 is SQIVND (reference sequence). In DNA form, the CDR3 reads TGTGCCAGCCAAGGGGCTCGTCATGAAGCTTTCTTT. This translates into CASQGARHEAFF.

J is TRBJ2-4 and V is TRBV5-6, with 8 bases that match TRBD2. Germline V gene sequence: CDR1 SGHDT, CDR2 YYEEEE. The CDR3 totals 17 residues. V lost 5 bases, J lost 1 base, and 11 bases stayed unmatched. The CDR3 DNA is TGTGCCAGCAGGTCAGACGGGGGGGAAGGGGCCAAAAACATTCAGTACTTC. Translating gives CASRSDGGEGAKNIQYF.

This clonotype was counted many times. The genes are TRBV7-6 and TRBJ2-3; D is ambiguous. V gave up 1 base and J gave up 0 bases, with 11 bases separating them. The CDR3 extends over 16 amino acids. Germline values: CDR1 SGHVS, CDR2 FNYEAQ. The CDR3 spells CASSLGVAGSTDTQYF. CDR3 nucleotides: TGTGCCAGCAGCTTAGGGGTCGCCGGGAGCACAGATACGCAGTATTTT.

As concerns this clonotype: Possible read error: a much larger clone is one base away. The genes are TRBV11-2 and TRBJ1-2; no firm D call. There are 12 residues in the CDR3. Germline V gene data show CDR1 as SGHAT and CDR2 as FQNNGV. The CDR3 DNA sequence: TGTACCAGCAGCCCCAGAGGCTATGGCTACACCTTC. Its protein is CTSSPRGYGYTF. Complete variable domain (other parts from reference TRBV11-2 and TRBJ1-2): EAGVAQSPRYKIIEKRQSVAFWCNPISGHATLYWYQQILGQGPKLLIQFQNNGVVDDSQLPKDRFSAERLKGVDSTLKIQPAKLEDSAVYLCTSSPRGYGYTFGSGTRLTVV.

The chain recombines TRBV14 with TRBJ2-1; 11 positions agree with TRBD2. CDR1 and CDR2 from the germline V gene are SGHDN and FVKESK. CDR3 length: 17 residues. After removal of 2 bases from V and 4 bases from J, the junction contained 7 bases not matched to a gene. CDR3 in amino acids: CASSQNGGLAAYNEQFF. CDR3 bases: TGTGCCAGCAGCCAAAACGGGGGACTAGCGGCATACAATGAGCAGTTCTTC.

This clonotype was recorded a few times. The chain couples TRBV6-5 to TRBJ1-1; possibly TRBD1 for D (5 bases). This CDR3 comprises 15 residues. The ends were cut back, 0 bases at V and 3 bases at J, with 11 bases in the middle. CDR1 is MNHEY, CDR2 SVGAGI, per germline. The CDR3 DNA reads as TGTGCCAGCAGTTACTCGCCGGCAGGGCACACTGAAGCTTTCTTT. Translated: CASSYSPAGHTEAFF.

The V and J genes are TRBV25-1 and TRBJ1-4, with 7 bases aligning to TRBD1. V was pared by 2 bases and J by 3 bases, with 9 bases of the junction left unmatched. This CDR3 region has 17 residues. The germline V gene has CDR1 MGHDK and CDR2 SYGVNS. CDR3 region: CASSETDRLASNEKLFF. In DNA form, the CDR3 reads TGTGCCAGCAGTGAAACGGACAGGCTAGCATCTAATGAAAAACTGTTTTTT. Full variable domain (outside the CDR3, taken from reference TRBV25-1 and TRBJ1-4): EADIYQTPRYLVIGTGKKITLECSQTMGHDKMYWYQQDPGMELHLIHYSYGVNSTEKGDLSSESTVSRIRTEHFPLTLESARPSHTSQYLCASSETDRLASNEKLFFGSGTQLSVL.

The chain employs TRBV12-3 or TRBV12-4 and TRBJ1-1; D gene unclear. This CDR3 is built from 13 residues. V lost 3 bases, J lost 5 bases, and 10 bases lay in between. The CDR3 DNA follows: TGTGCCAGCAGTTTCGTGCAGTCTACTGAAGCTTTCTTT. Translated: CASSFVQSTEAFF.

V is TRBV7-9 and J is TRBJ2-3; 9 bases map to TRBD1. Trimming removed 1 base from V and 1 base from J; junction bases left unmatched: 18. The CDR3 is 21 amino acids. CDR1 is SEHNR, CDR2 FQNEAQ, per germline (reference sequence). DNA for the CDR3: TGTGCCAGCAGCTTAGAAGCGGGACAGGGTACCTTTGCCTTCGGCACAGATACGCAGTATTTT. Protein: CASSLEAGQGTFAFGTDTQYF.

The chain employs TRBV12-5 and TRBJ2-1; a possible D gene is TRBD2 (5 bases). Germline CDR1 is LGHNT and CDR2 is FRNRAP. The CDR3 has 14 residues. The V gene lost 0 bases and the J gene lost 8 bases, with 11 bases spanning the gap. CDR3 sequence reads: CASGLVKEEDEQFF. The DNA of the CDR3 is TGTGCTAGTGGTTTGGTAAAGGAGGAGGATGAGCAGTTCTTC.

This clonotype was recorded many times. The J gene is TRBJ1-5, the V gene TRBV12-3 or TRBV12-4; D may be TRBD1 (6 bases). The CDR3 consists of 15 residues. V was trimmed by 6 bases and J by 6 bases, leaving 18 bases between them. The CDR3 here is CASSQRGTRGQPQHF. DNA of the CDR3: TGTGCCAGCAGCCAAAGAGGGACCAGGGGTCAGCCCCAGCATTTT.

This clonotype was counted a few times. This rearrangement joins TRBV7-9 to TRBJ2-3; D gene uncertain. V was cut by 6 bases and J by 4 bases, with 14 bases left in between. The CDR3 runs 14 residues. Germline values: CDR1 SEHNR, CDR2 FQNEAQ (reference sequence). This CDR3 is CASRPTFLPDTQYF. The CDR3 bases are TGTGCCAGCAGGCCAACCTTCCTCCCAGATACGCAGTATTTT.

There are many counts of this clonotype. The chain has TRBV7-2 and TRBJ2-1, with D uncertain. The CDR3 spans 12 residues. Germline V gene lookup returns CDR1 SGHTA and CDR2 FQGNSA. With 1 base removed from V and 7 bases from J, the gap between germline ends came to 5 bases. The CDR3 nucleotides read TGTGCCAGCAGCTTAGACTTGAATGAGCAGTTCTTC. It is translated as CASSLDLNEQFF.

The rearrangement uses TRBV5-4 and TRBJ2-1, with TRBD1 matching over 8 bases. The V segment lost 4 bases and the J segment 9 bases; nucleotides outside the gene matches: 9. CDR1 and CDR2 from the germline V gene are SGHNT and YYREEE (reference sequence). This CDR3 has 14 residues. The CDR3 region is CASSSSGTGSEQFF. In DNA form, the CDR3 reads TGTGCCAGCAGCAGCTCCGGGACAGGCTCTGAGCAGTTCTTC.

This clonotype was seen a handful of times. The chain combines TRBV5-6 with TRBJ2-7; 7 bases match TRBD1. In germline, CDR1 is SGHDT, CDR2 YYEEEE. CDR3 length: 14 amino acids. V dropped 3 bases and J dropped 4; count of bases not matched to a gene: 7. CDR3 bases: TGTGCCAGCAGCTCCCGACAGGGTTTTTACGAGCAGTACGTC. It is translated as CASSSRQGFYEQYV.

The rearrangement links TRBV24-1 to TRBJ2-3; 14 nucleotides align to TRBD2. Germline-derived CDR1 and CDR2 are KGHDR and SFDVKD. The length of the CDR3 is 17 residues. The V gene end was trimmed by 3 bases and the J gene end by 3 bases; junction bases not matched to a gene: 4. CDR3 nucleotide sequence: TGTGCCACCAGTGATCTGCGACTAGCGGGGGGGACAGATACGCAGTATTTT. Its translation is CATSDLRLAGGTDTQYF.

This clonotype was observed a few times. The chain uses TRBV28 and TRBJ2-7; maybe TRBD2 (6 bases). CDR3 length: 14 amino acids. In germline, CDR1 is MDHEN, CDR2 SYDVKM. Trimming removed 2 bases from V and 4 bases from J, with 12 bases in between. The CDR3 DNA reads as TGTGCCAGCAGTTTAGCCCAACGGGGGTACGAGCAGTACGTC. It yields the protein CASSLAQRGYEQYV.

This clonotype was picked up many times. The CDR3 sequence is CASSLGHRENEKLFF. CDR3 sequence (DNA): TGTGCCAGCAGCCTAGGGCACAGGGAAAATGAAAAACTGTTTTTT. The V gene is TRBV7-9, the J gene TRBJ1-4, with D possibly TRBD1 on 6 matching bases. Germline loops: CDR1 SEHNR, CDR2 FQNEAQ (reference sequence). Between the trimmed V and J ends, which lost 5 bases and 5 bases, there was a span of 15 bases. The CDR3 contains 15 residues.

This clonotype was seen only a few times. V and J are TRBV5-4 and TRBJ1-2, with 8 bases matching TRBD1. The germline V gene encodes CDR1 SGHNT and CDR2 YYREEE (reference sequence). V was pared by 1 base and J by 6 bases, with 5 bases of the junction left unmatched. This CDR3 is 14 amino acids long. The CDR3 loop reads CASSLQGAVNGYTF. The CDR3 bases are TGTGCCAGCAGCTTGCAGGGGGCGGTCAATGGCTACACCTTC.